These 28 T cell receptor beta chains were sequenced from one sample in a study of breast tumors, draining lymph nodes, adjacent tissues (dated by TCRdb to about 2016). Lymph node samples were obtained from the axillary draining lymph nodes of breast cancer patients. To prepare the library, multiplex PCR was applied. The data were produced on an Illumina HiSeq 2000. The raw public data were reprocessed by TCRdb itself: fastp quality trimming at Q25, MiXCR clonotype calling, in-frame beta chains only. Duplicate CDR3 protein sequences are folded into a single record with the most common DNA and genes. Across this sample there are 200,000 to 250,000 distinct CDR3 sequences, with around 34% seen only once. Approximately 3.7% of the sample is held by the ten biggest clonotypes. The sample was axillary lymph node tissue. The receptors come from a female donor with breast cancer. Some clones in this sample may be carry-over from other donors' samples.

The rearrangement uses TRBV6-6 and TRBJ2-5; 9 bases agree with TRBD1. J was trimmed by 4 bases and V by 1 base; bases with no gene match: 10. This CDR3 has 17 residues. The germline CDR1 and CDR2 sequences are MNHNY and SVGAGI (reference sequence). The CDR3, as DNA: TGTGCCAGCAGTTACTGGGGACAGGGCCTCCGTGGAGAGACCCAGTACTTC. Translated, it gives CASSYWGQGLRGETQYF.

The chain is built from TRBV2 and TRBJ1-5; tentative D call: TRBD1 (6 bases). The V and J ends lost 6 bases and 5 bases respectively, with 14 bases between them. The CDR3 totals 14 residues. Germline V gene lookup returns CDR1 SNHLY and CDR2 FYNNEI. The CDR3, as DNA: TGTGCCAGCAGGAACGACAGGCCAGATCAGCCCCAGCATTTT. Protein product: CASRNDRPDQPQHF.

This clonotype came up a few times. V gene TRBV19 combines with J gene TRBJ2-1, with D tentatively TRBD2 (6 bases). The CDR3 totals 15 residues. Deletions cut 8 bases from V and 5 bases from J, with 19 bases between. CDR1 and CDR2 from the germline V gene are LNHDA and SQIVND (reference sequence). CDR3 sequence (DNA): TGTGCCAGTGGCACGGGACTCCTAACCAACAATGAGCAGTTCTTC. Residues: CASGTGLLTNNEQFF.

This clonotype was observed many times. The CDR3 DNA reads as TGCGCCAGCAGCCAATCGGGGAGCTCCTACGAGCAGTACTTC. Its protein is CASSQSGSSYEQYF. V gene TRBV4-1 combines with J gene TRBJ2-7; a weak D match, TRBD2 (5 bases). Trimming took 2 bases from V and 0 from J, leaving 8 bases between them. Germline V gene sequence: CDR1 MGHRA, CDR2 YSYEKL. CDR3 length: 14 amino acids.

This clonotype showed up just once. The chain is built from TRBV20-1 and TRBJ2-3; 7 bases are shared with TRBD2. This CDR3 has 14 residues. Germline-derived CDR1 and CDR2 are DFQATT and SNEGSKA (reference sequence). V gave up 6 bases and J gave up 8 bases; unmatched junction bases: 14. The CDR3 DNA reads TGCAGTGCCCAGATGGCGGGAGTTGAAGCTACGCAGTATTTT. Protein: CSAQMAGVEATQYF.

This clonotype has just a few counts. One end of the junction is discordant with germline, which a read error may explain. The CDR3 sequence: CSARLAGGNAQFF. In nucleotides, the CDR3 is TGCAGTGCTAGACTAGCGGGAGGTAATGCGCAGTTCTTC. V and J are TRBV20-1 and TRBJ2-1; 11 bases map to TRBD2. The CDR3 spans 13 residues. Germline assignment: CDR1 DFQATT and CDR2 SNEGSKA (reference sequence).

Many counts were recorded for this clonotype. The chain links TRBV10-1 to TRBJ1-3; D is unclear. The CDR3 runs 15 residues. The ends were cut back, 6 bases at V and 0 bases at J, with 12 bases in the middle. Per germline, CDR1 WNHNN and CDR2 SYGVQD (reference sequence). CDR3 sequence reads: CASSPDGISGNTIYF. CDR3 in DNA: TGCGCCAGCAGCCCGGACGGAATCTCTGGAAACACCATATATTTT.

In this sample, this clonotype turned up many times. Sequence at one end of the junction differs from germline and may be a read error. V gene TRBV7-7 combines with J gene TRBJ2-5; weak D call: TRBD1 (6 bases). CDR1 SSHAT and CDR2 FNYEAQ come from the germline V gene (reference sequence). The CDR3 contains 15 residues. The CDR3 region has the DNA TGTGCTAGCAGCTTCGGGACACTAAGCTTAGAGACCCAGTACTTC. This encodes CASSFGTLSLETQYF.

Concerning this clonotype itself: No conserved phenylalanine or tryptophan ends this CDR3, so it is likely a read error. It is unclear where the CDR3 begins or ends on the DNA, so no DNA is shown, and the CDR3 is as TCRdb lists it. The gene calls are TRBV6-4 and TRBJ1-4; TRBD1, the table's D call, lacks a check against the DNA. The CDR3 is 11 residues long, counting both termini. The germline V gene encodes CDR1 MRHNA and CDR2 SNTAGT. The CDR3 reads CASSRPRTGHG.

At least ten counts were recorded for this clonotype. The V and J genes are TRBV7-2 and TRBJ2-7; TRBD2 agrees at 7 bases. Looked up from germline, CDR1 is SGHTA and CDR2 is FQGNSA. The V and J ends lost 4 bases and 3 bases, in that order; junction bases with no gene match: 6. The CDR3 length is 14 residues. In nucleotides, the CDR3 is TGTGCCAGCAGCTCCACCGGGGGGAGCTACGAGCAGTACTTC. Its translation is CASSSTGGSYEQYF. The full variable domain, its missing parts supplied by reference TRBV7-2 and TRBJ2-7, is GAGVSQSPSNKVTEKGKDVELRCDPISGHTALYWYRQSLGQGLEFLIYFQGNSAPDKSGLPSDRFSAERTGGSVSTLTIQRTQQEDSAVYLCASSSTGGSYEQYFGPGTRLTVT.

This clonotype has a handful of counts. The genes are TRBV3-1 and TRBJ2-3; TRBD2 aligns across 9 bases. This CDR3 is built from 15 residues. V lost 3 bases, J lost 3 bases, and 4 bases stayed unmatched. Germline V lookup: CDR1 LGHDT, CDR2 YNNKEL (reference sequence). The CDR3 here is CASSQRGGNTDTQYF. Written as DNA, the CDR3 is TGTGCCAGCAGCCAGCGGGGGGGAAATACAGATACGCAGTATTTT.

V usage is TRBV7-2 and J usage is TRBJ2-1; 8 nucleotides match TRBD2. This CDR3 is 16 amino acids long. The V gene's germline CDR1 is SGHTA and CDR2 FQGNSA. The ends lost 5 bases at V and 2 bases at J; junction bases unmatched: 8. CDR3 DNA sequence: TGTGCCAGCAGCAGATATAGCGGGATGACCTACAATGAGCAGTTCTTC. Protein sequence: CASSRYSGMTYNEQFF.

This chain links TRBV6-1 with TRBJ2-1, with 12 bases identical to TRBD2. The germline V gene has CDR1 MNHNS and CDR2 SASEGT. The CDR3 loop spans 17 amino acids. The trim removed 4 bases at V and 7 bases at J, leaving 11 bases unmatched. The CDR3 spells CASSGTSGTRNRNEQFF. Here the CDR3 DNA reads TGTGCCAGCAGTGGGACTAGCGGGACTAGGAATAGGAATGAGCAGTTCTTC.

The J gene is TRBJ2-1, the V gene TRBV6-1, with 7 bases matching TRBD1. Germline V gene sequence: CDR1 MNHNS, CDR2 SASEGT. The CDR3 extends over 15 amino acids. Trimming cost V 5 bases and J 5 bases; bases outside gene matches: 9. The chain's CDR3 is CASSLRDREHNEQFF. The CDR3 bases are TGTGCCAGCAGTCTGCGCGACAGGGAGCACAATGAGCAGTTCTTC.

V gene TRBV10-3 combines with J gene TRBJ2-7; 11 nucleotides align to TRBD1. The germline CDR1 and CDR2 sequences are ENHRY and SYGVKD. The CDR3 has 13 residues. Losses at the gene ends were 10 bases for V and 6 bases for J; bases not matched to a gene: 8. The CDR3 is CATGQGAIREQYF. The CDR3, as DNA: TGTGCCACTGGACAGGGGGCGATCCGCGAGCAGTACTTC.

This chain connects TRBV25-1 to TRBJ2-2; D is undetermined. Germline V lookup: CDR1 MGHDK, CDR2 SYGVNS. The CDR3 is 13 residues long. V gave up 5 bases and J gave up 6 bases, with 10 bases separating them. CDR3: CASSPPYPGELFF. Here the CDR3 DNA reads TGTGCCAGCAGTCCACCTTATCCCGGGGAGCTGTTTTTT.

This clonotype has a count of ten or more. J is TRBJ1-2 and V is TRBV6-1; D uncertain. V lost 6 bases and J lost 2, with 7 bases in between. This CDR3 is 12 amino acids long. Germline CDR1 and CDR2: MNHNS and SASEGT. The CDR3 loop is CASRRANYGYTF. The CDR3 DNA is TGTGCCAGCAGACGGGCGAACTATGGCTACACCTTC.

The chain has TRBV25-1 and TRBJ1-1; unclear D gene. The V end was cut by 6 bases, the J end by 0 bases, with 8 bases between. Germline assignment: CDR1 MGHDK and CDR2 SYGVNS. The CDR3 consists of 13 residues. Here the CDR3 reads CASSLVLNTEAFF. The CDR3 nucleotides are TGTGCCAGCAGCTTGGTATTGAACACTGAAGCTTTCTTT.

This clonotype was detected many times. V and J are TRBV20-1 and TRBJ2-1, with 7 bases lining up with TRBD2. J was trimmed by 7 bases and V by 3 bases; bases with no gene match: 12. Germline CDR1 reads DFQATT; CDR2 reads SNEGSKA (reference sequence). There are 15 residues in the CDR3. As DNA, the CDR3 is TGCAGTGCTAGCGGTCGGGCGGGAGTCGATAATGAGCAGTTCTTC. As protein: CSASGRAGVDNEQFF.

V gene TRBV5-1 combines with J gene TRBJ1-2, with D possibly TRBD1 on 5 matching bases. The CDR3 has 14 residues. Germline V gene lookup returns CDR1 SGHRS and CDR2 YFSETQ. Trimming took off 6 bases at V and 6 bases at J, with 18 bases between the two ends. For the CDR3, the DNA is TGCGCCAGCAATGGGGGACTCCGGGGAAATGGCTACACCTTC. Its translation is CASNGGLRGNGYTF.

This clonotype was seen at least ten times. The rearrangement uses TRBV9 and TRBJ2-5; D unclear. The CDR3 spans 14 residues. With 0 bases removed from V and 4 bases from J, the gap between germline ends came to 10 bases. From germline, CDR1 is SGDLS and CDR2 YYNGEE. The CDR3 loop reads CASSVGFRVETQYF. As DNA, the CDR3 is TGTGCCAGCAGCGTAGGGTTTCGCGTAGAGACCCAGTACTTC.

CDR3: CASSTLAGGVGYQETQYF. Written as DNA, the CDR3 is TGTGCCAGCAGCACACTAGCGGGGGGCGTGGGGTATCAAGAGACCCAGTACTTC. The gene calls are TRBV7-2 and TRBJ2-5; 12 positions agree with TRBD2. The germline V gene encodes CDR1 SGHTA and CDR2 FQGNSA. The length of the CDR3 is 18 residues. Trimming at V came to 5 bases and at J to 2 bases, leaving 12 bases not matched to a gene.

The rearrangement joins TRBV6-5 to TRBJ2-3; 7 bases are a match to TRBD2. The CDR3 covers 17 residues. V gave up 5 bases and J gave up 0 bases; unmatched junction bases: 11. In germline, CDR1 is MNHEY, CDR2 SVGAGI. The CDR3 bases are TGTGCCAGCAGTCCGGGTCGGGGGGTAACTAGCACAGATACGCAGTATTTT. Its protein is CASSPGRGVTSTDTQYF.

As DNA, the CDR3 is TGTGCCAGCAGTTTCTTCGTTGGGGAGACCCAGTACTTC. This sequence encodes CASSFFVGETQYF. The chain employs TRBV12-3 or TRBV12-4 and TRBJ2-5; D gene uncertain. The ends were cut back, 3 bases at V and 5 bases at J, with 10 bases in the middle. CDR3 length equals 13 residues.

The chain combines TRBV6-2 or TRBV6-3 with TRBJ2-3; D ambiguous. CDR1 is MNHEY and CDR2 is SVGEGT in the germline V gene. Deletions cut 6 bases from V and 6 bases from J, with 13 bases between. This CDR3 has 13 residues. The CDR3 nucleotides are TGTGCCAGCAGAAACTCAGTGAGGGATACGCAGTATTTT. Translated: CASRNSVRDTQYF.

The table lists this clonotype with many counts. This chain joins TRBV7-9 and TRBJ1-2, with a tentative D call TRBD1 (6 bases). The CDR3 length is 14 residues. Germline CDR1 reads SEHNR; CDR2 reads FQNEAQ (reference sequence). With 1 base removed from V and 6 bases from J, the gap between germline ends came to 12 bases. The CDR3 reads CASSLEHGTHGYTF. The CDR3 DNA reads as TGTGCCAGCAGCTTAGAGCACGGGACACATGGCTACACCTTC.

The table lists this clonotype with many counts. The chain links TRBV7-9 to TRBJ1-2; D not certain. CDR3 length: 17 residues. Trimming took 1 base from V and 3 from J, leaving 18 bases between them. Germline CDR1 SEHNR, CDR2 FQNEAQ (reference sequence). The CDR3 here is CASSLVAASMPDYGYTF. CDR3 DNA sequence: TGTGCCAGCAGCTTAGTAGCGGCATCTATGCCAGACTATGGCTACACCTTC.

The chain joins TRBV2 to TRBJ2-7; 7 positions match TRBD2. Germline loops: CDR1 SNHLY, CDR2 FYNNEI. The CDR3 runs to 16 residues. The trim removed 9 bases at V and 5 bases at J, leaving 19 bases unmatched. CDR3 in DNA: TGTGCCAGTCGACCGAGCGGGATTCGTATATCCCACGAGCAGTACTTC. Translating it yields CASRPSGIRISHEQYF.